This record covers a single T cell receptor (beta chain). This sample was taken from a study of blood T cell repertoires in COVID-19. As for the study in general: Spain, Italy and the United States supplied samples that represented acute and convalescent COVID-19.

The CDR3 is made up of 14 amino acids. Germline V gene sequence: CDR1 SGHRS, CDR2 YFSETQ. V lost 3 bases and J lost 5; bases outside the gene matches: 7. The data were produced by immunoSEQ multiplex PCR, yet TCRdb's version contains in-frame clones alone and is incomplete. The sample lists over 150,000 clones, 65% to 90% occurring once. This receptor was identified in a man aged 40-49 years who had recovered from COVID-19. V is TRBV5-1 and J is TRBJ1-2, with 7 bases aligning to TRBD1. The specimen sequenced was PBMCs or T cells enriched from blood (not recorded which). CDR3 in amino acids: CASSSDRQKYGYTF. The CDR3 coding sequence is TGCGCCAGCAGCTCGGACAGGCAAAAATATGGCTACACCTTC.